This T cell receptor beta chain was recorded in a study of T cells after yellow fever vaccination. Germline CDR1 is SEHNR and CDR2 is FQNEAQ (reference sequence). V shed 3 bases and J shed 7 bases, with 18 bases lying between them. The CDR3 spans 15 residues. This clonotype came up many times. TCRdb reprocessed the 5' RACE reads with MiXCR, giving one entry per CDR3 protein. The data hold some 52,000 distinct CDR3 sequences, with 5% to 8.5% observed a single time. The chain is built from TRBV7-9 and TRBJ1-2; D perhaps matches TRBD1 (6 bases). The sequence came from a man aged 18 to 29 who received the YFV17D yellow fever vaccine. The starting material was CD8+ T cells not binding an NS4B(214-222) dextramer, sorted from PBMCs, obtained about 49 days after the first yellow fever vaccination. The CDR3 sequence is CASSLDSGLMGGYTF. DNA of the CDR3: TGTGCCAGCAGCTTGGACAGCGGTCTGATGGGTGGCTACACCTTC.